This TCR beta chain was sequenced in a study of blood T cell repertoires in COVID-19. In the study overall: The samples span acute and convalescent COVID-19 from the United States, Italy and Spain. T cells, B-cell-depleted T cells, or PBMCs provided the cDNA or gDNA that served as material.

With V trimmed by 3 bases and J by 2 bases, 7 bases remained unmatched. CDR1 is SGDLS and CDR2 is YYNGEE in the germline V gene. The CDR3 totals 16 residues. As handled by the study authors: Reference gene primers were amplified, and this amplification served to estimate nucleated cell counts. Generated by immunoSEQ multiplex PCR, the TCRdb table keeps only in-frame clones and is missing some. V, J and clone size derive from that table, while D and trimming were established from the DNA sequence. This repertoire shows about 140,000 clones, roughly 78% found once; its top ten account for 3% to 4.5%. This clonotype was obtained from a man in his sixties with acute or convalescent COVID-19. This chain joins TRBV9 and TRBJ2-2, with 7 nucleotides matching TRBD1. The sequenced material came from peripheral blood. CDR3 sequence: CASSASTGSNTGELFF. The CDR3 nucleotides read TGTGCCAGCAGCGCATCGACAGGGTCCAACACCGGGGAGCTGTTTTTT.